This is a list of T cell receptor beta chains from one sample in a study of blood T cells in healthy people across ages. From the 5' RACE reads, TCRdb called clonotypes with MiXCR, one entry per CDR3 protein. The sample consists of around 1.5 million distinct CDR3 sequences, around 39% of them appearing once. The sample was blood. The origin of the receptors is a young woman in good health. Both conserved end residues are part of each CDR3. The order of the fields is J gene, V gene, clone size, D gene, CDR3 DNA, CDR3 protein. The D gene is left open where the match is weak. Only some rows state a clone size, as once, few, many or a class for expanded clones.

TRBJ2-7,TRBV10-3,NA,TRBD1,TGTGCCATCAGTGCCACCGGGACAGGGTCCCTCGAGCAGTACTTC,CAISATGTGSLEQYF
TRBJ2-2,TRBV2,NA,NA,TGTGCCAGCAGTGCCTGGCGGGGGCCTAACACCGGGGAGCTGTTTTTT,CASSAWRGPNTGELFF
TRBJ2-7,TRBV7-9,NA,TRBD2,TGTGCCAGCAGCTTCCCTACCGGGCTAGCGGGAGTATCGCAGTACTTC,CASSFPTGLAGVSQYF
TRBJ1-1,TRBV7-3,many,NA,TGTGCCAGCAGCTTATTAGGTATGAACACTGAAGCTTTCTTT,CASSLLGMNTEAFF
TRBJ2-3,TRBV10-3,few,NA,TGTGCCATCAGTCCTGGGGGTATCGACCCCACAGATACGCAGTATTTT,CAISPGGIDPTDTQYF
TRBJ2-2,TRBV12-3/TRBV12-4,NA,NA,TGTGCCAGCAGTTTATTCCGGTCCGGGGAGCTGTTTTTT,CASSLFRSGELFF
TRBJ2-5,TRBV20-1,NA,NA,TGCAGTGCTGGGGGCGTGGGGGGTGGAAAAAATGAGCAGTACTTC,CSAGGVGGGKNEQYF
TRBJ1-1,TRBV30,NA,NA,TGTGCCTGGAGTGGTGGCGGGACAAACACTGAAGCTTTCTTT,CAWSGGGTNTEAFF
TRBJ2-3,TRBV3-1,NA,TRBD2,TGTGCCAGCAGCCGCCGGGCTAGCGGGGGGGACACAGATACGCAGTATTTT,CASSRRASGGDTDTQYF
TRBJ1-4,TRBV20-1,few,NA,TGCAGTGCTAGAGAAGGAGGGGCTGAAAAACTGTTTTTT,CSAREGGAEKLFF
TRBJ2-1,TRBV10-3,NA,NA,TGTGCCCCCAGAGGGGACTCCTACAATGAGCAGTTCTTC,CAPRGDSYNEQFF
TRBJ2-5,TRBV7-2,once,NA,TGTGCCAGCAGCTTTCGCTGGAGGGGGCCACAAGAGACCCAGTACTTC,CASSFRWRGPQETQYF
TRBJ2-7,TRBV29-1,NA,TRBD2,TGCAGCGTGTGGACTAGCGGGGCCTACGAGCAGTACTTC,CSVWTSGAYEQYF
TRBJ1-5,TRBV5-1,NA,NA,TGCGCCAGCAGCTTAGGGGACGGCAATCAGCCCCAGCATTTT,CASSLGDGNQPQHF
TRBJ1-5,TRBV2,few,NA,TGTGCCAGCAGGGCGTGGACAGGCAATCAGCCCCAGCATTTT,CASRAWTGNQPQHF
TRBJ1-2,TRBV13,NA,TRBD1,TGTGCCAGCAGCTTTGACAGGGGTCGGTATGGCTACACCTTC,CASSFDRGRYGYTF
TRBJ1-5,TRBV7-2,many,NA,TGTGCCAGCAGCTTAGTAAGCAATCAGCCCCAGCATTTT,CASSLVSNQPQHF
TRBJ1-5,TRBV30,NA,NA,TGTGCCTGGAGTGTACTGGGACGGGATCAGCCCCAGCATTTT,CAWSVLGRDQPQHF
TRBJ2-6,TRBV12-3/TRBV12-4,few,TRBD1,TGTGCCAGCAGTTTCCGACAGGGGTTCGGGGCCAACGTCCTGACTTTC,CASSFRQGFGANVLTF
TRBJ2-7,TRBV12-3/TRBV12-4,few,NA,TGTGCCAGCAGCCAGGACGTGATCTCCTACGAGCAGTACTTC,CASSQDVISYEQYF
TRBJ2-1,TRBV6-2/TRBV6-3,many,NA,TGTGCCAGCATGGGCCAACTGAATGAGCAGTTCTTC,CASMGQLNEQFF
TRBJ2-3,TRBV30,few,NA,TGTGCCTGGAGGGGTACGAGGGATGAGCAGTATTTT,CAWRGTRDEQYF
TRBJ2-7,TRBV5-1,NA,NA,TGCGCCAGCAGCTTGGCTCTAGCGACAAACTACGAGCAGTACTTC,CASSLALATNYEQYF
TRBJ2-7,TRBV12-3/TRBV12-4,NA,NA,TGCGCCAGCAGTATATCCGGGGGTACCTACGAGCAGTACTTC,CASSISGGTYEQYF
TRBJ2-5,TRBV9,NA,NA,TGTGCCAGCAGCCCTCGGGGTACCCTCCAAGAGACCCAGTACTTC,CASSPRGTLQETQYF
TRBJ1-5,TRBV7-9,few,NA,TGTGCCAGCAGTTATGAAGTTGGCAGGGCGGGAGGTGGCAATCAGCCCCAGCATTTT,CASSYEVGRAGGGNQPQHF
TRBJ1-2,TRBV5-1,few,TRBD1,TGCGCCAGCAGCTATGGACAGGGGGCCACTTCTGGCTACACCTTC,CASSYGQGATSGYTF
TRBJ2-7,TRBV12-3/TRBV12-4,many,NA,TGTGCCAGCAGTCATCCGGGGGACTTACGCGAGCAGTACTTC,CASSHPGDLREQYF
TRBJ2-5,TRBV10-3,once,NA,TGTGCCATCACTACGAAGTGGGGGGCGAATTGGGAGACCCAGTACTTC,CAITTKWGANWETQYF
TRBJ2-1,TRBV10-3,NA,NA,TGTGCCATCAGTGAAGAGGGGGGAGAGACCCAGTTCTTC,CAISEEGGETQFF
TRBJ1-1,TRBV15,NA,NA,TGTGCCACCAGCAGAAAGACAGCCCGGACCCCTGAAGCTTTCTTT,CATSRKTARTPEAFF
TRBJ1-5,TRBV27,NA,NA,TGTGCCACCACCGCAGGTAGTACCAATCAGCCCCAGCATTTT,CATTAGSTNQPQHF
TRBJ1-6,TRBV6-1,NA,NA,TGTGCCAGCAAGGAGGGCCAGGGGTCACCCCTCCACTTT,CASKEGQGSPLHF
TRBJ1-6,TRBV18,NA,TRBD1,TGTGCCAGCTCGAGACAGGGAGAGAATTCACCCCTCCACTTT,CASSRQGENSPLHF
TRBJ2-7,TRBV6-6,few,NA,TGTGCCAGCAGTTCGCGCCAGGGGTCGCTGACCTCCTACGAGCAGTACTTC,CASSSRQGSLTSYEQYF
TRBJ2-5,TRBV27,NA,NA,TGTGCCAGCAGTGGGGGATCCCACGGGCAGTACTTC,CASSGGSHGQYF
TRBJ2-2,TRBV7-2,NA,NA,TGTGCCAGCAGCGCAGGGTACTCCACCGGGGAGCTGTTTTTT,CASSAGYSTGELFF
TRBJ2-2,TRBV20-1,NA,NA,TGCAGTGCTAGAGATAGGCGGGGGAACACCGGGGAGCTGTTTTTT,CSARDRRGNTGELFF
TRBJ1-2,TRBV5-6,few,NA,TGTGCCAGCAGCTTGGAGGCCTCGCGATATGGCTACACCTTC,CASSLEASRYGYTF
TRBJ2-1,TRBV12-3/TRBV12-4,few,NA,TGTGCCAGCACGTTAGACCAACCGAATGAGCAGTTCTTC,CASTLDQPNEQFF
TRBJ2-7,TRBV7-9,NA,NA,TGTGCCAGCAGCCCGGGGAGTGTGGAGCAGTACTTC,CASSPGSVEQYF
TRBJ2-3,TRBV5-6,NA,TRBD2,TGTGCCAGCAGCTTGCGGGCTAGCGGGATTTCGGATACGCAGTATTTT,CASSLRASGISDTQYF
TRBJ2-7,TRBV4-1,few,TRBD2,TGCGCCAGCAGCCAAGATGGGCGCGGGGGGGCCGCCTACGAGCAGTACTTC,CASSQDGRGGAAYEQYF
TRBJ1-2,TRBV29-1,NA,NA,TGCAGCGTTGACCCGGGAGTCGATTATGGCTACACCTTC,CSVDPGVDYGYTF
TRBJ2-1,TRBV20-1,NA,TRBD1,TGCAGTGTGATTCCGGACAGGGGGCCCGGTGAGCAGTTCTTC,CSVIPDRGPGEQFF
TRBJ1-6,TRBV20-1,NA,NA,TGCAGTGCTATGGACAGTGTCAATTCACCCCTCCACTTT,CSAMDSVNSPLHF
TRBJ2-7,TRBV6-2/TRBV6-3,NA,TRBD2,TGTGCCAGCAGCGGCGGGGGATTCTCCTACGAGCAGTACTTC,CASSGGGFSYEQYF
TRBJ1-2,TRBV10-3,few,NA,TGTGCCATCAGCTCCCCCCGGGGGATCGTCTATGGCTACACCTTC,CAISSPRGIVYGYTF
TRBJ2-3,TRBV5-1,few,TRBD2,TGCGCCAGCAGCTTCCCTGGACTAGCGGGGGATACTAGCACAGATACGCAGTATTTT,CASSFPGLAGDTSTDTQYF
TRBJ2-1,TRBV29-1,few,TRBD2,TGCAGCGGCAGATTCCCCCCGGGACTAGCGTCTTATGAGCAGTTCTTC,CSGRFPPGLASYEQFF
TRBJ1-5,TRBV5-6,NA,NA,TGTGCCAGCAGCTTGGATGGGGATAATCAGCCCCAGCATTTT,CASSLDGDNQPQHF
TRBJ2-7,TRBV20-1,few,TRBD2,TGCAGTGCTAGAGATGTTGGCGGGGGATACGAGCAGTACTTC,CSARDVGGGYEQYF
TRBJ2-5,TRBV2,NA,NA,TGTGCCAGCGTGAGCAGAGCCCAAGAGACCCAGTACTTC,CASVSRAQETQYF
TRBJ2-5,TRBV11-2,NA,NA,TGTGCCAGCAGCTCCACCCGAGGGGCGGGAGAGACCCAGTACTTC,CASSSTRGAGETQYF
TRBJ1-6,TRBV3-1,NA,NA,TGTGCCAGCAGCCCAGGGAATCAGAAGTCACCCCTCCACTTT,CASSPGNQKSPLHF